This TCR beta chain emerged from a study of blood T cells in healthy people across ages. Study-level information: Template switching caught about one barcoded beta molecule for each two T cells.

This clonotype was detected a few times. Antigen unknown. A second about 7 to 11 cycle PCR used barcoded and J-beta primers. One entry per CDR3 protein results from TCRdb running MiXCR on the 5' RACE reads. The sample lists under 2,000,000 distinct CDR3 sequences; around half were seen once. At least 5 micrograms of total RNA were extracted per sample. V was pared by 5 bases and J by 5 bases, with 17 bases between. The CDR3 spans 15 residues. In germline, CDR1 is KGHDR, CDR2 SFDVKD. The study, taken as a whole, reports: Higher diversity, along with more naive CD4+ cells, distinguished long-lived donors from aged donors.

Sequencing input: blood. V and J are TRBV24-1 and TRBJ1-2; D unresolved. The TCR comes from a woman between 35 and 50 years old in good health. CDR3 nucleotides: TGTGCCACCAGTGCCGGGCCGCGGGATTTGTATGGCTACACCTTC. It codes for CATSAGPRDLYGYTF.